The rows below give T cell receptor beta chains drawn from one sample of a study of blood T cells in healthy people across ages. MiXCR was run by TCRdb on the 5' RACE reads, yielding one entry per CDR3 protein. Altogether some 900,000 distinct CDR3 sequences are present, around 49% being singletons, with the ten largest covering 13%. Source material: blood. The receptor set was obtained from a young man in good health. CDR3s include the opening cysteine and the closing phenylalanine or tryptophan. Each record gives: D gene, clone size, V gene, J gene, CDR3 DNA, CDR3 protein. A D gene is named only where the DNA matches it firmly. The size of a clone is reported for some rows only, either as once, few or many, or as a class for expanded clones.

TRBD1	NA	TRBV4-2	TRBJ2-1	TGTGCCAGCAGCCAACACAGGGGATATGAGCAGTTCTTC	CASSQHRGYEQFF
NA	NA	TRBV5-1	TRBJ1-2	TGCGCCAGCAGCTCCCAATTCGGCTACACCTTC	CASSSQFGYTF
NA	NA	TRBV10-3	TRBJ2-7	TGTGCCATCAGTGAGTCATCGGCAGGGTCCTACGAGCAGTACTTC	CAISESSAGSYEQYF
NA	NA	TRBV4-2	TRBJ2-1	TGTGCCAGCAGCCAAGAGGACCCCAACAATGAGCAGTTCTTC	CASSQEDPNNEQFF
NA	NA	TRBV29-1	TRBJ2-3	TGCAGCGTTCAGTTGACGGGGATTTTGACAGATACGCAGTATTTT	CSVQLTGILTDTQYF
TRBD2	NA	TRBV9	TRBJ2-1	TGTGCCAGCAGCGAGACTAGCGGGGGTGGGGATGAGCAGTTCTTC	CASSETSGGGDEQFF
TRBD2	NA	TRBV4-3	TRBJ2-3	TGCGCCAGCAGCCAGATACTAGCGGGGGGAACAGATACGCAGTATTTT	CASSQILAGGTDTQYF
NA	many	TRBV28	TRBJ2-7	TGTGCCAGCACCTCTCGGTACGAGCAGTACTTC	CASTSRYEQYF
TRBD2	once	TRBV7-2	TRBJ2-3	TGTGCCAGCAGCTTAATGCTAGCGGGCGATACGCAGTATTTT	CASSLMLAGDTQYF
TRBD2	NA	TRBV4-2	TRBJ2-1	TGTGCCAGCAGCCAAGTTAGCGGGAACCTCAATGAGCAGTTCTTC	CASSQVSGNLNEQFF
NA	many	TRBV5-1	TRBJ2-1	TGCGCCAGCAGCCCCACGCCCTCCACTTGGAACAATGAGCAGTTCTTC	CASSPTPSTWNNEQFF
TRBD1	NA	TRBV20-1	TRBJ1-5	TGCAGTGCAGACGGGACAGCTCCTAATCAGCCCCAGCATTTT	CSADGTAPNQPQHF
TRBD1	NA	TRBV2	TRBJ2-3	TGTGCCACCTCGACAGGGGCGGCCGCAGATACGCAGTATTTT	CATSTGAAADTQYF
NA	NA	TRBV7-7	TRBJ2-5	TGTGCTAGTAGCTTAGGACAGACTAACTTACAAGAGACCCAGTACTTC	CASSLGQTNLQETQYF
TRBD2	few	TRBV6-6	TRBJ2-5	TGTGCCAGCAGTTTCCGGACTAGTGCCTACTCGGGGGAGACCCAGTACTTC	CASSFRTSAYSGETQYF
NA	few	TRBV12-3/TRBV12-4	TRBJ2-7	TGTGCCTCCCGCCGGGGGGCAGGGGCCCAGTACTTC	CASRRGAGAQYF
TRBD1	NA	TRBV7-2	TRBJ2-7	TGTGCCAGCAGATTGGACAGGGTCTACGAGCAGTACTTC	CASRLDRVYEQYF
TRBD1	few	TRBV11-2	TRBJ1-1	TGTGCCAGCAGCTTGACCTGGGCAGGGGGCACTGAAGCTTTCTTT	CASSLTWAGGTEAFF
TRBD1	NA	TRBV4-3	TRBJ2-1	TGCGCCAGCAGCCAAGATCAAGGGACAGGGGTGTGGAATGAGCAGTTCTTC	CASSQDQGTGVWNEQFF
NA	NA	TRBV5-1	TRBJ1-2	TGCGCCAGCAGCTTGGCAGGGGCAGGCGGCTACACCTTC	CASSLAGAGGYTF
TRBD2	few	TRBV6-4	TRBJ2-3	TGTGCCAGCAGCGAGCGGGGGGGCGGCACAGATACGCAGTATTTT	CASSERGGGTDTQYF
TRBD1	NA	TRBV12-3/TRBV12-4	TRBJ1-2	TGTGCCAGCAGTTGGACAGGGATAGACTATGGCTACACCTTC	CASSWTGIDYGYTF